The 2 T cell receptor beta chains below come from one sample, sequenced in a study of cytomegalovirus exposure and HLA in healthy donors. The primer mix had 60 Vbeta and 13 Jbeta primers. Clones were sequenced by immunoSEQ multiplex PCR, and TCRdb holds only the in-frame ones, with some missing. Seen in this sample are approximately 190,000 clones; the ten most common clones hold roughly 6.7%. Sequenced: PBMCs. These receptors were taken from a man younger than 40 in good health and CMV-seronegative.

V usage is TRBV7-8 and J usage is TRBJ2-7; D possibly corresponds to TRBD1 (6 bases). V lost 2 bases and J 1 base, leaving 15 bases between the germline ends. The CDR3 spans 16 residues. Germline V gene sequence: CDR1 SGHVS, CDR2 FQNEAQ. In DNA form, the CDR3 reads TGTGCCAGCAGCTTACTCGGCAGGGGTGTATCCTACGAGCAGTACTTC. It translates to CASSLLGRGVSYEQYF. Looking up the rest from reference TRBV7-8 and TRBJ2-7 gives the full variable domain: GAGVSQSPRYKVAKRGQDVALRCDPISGHVSLFWYQQALGQGPEFLTYFQNEAQLDKSGLPSDRFFAERPEGSVSTLKIQRTQQEDSAVYLCASSLLGRGVSYEQYFGPGTRLTVT.

The J gene is TRBJ1-6, the V gene TRBV6-5; possibly TRBD1 for D (5 bases). The CDR3 consists of 15 residues. The germline CDR1 and CDR2 sequences are MNHEY and SVGAGI. Trimming removed 1 base at V and 5 bases at J, with 9 bases between. CDR3 coding DNA: TGTGCCAGCAGTTACTGGGGCTACAATAATTCACCCCTCCACTTT. It encodes CASSYWGYNNSPLHF.